These T cell receptor beta chains were read from a single sample in a study of identical twins. TCRdb used MiXCR to reprocess the 5' RACE reads, holding one entry per CDR3 protein. The table has 450,000 or so distinct CDR3 sequences, 12% to 15% seen once. These data were also reused for a study on yellow fever vaccine responses in identical twins.

Material for sequencing was CD4+ T cells sorted from blood. Every receptor here comes from a woman younger than 35 in good health. The CDR3 runs from the conserved cysteine through the conserved F or W.

v_gene,j_gene,CDR3aa
TRBV4-3,TRBJ2-6,CASSRNRGEGANVLTF
TRBV12-2,TRBJ2-7,CASRLESQTGKPSEQYF
TRBV7-2,TRBJ2-3,CASSLGLPSTDTQYF
TRBV7-2,TRBJ2-7,CASSLASTNEQYF
TRBV29-1,TRBJ2-7,CSGLGGGSYEQYF
TRBV3-1,TRBJ1-2,CASRPGQGRGYTF
TRBV29-1,TRBJ2-5,CSVDLAGGGETQYF
TRBV7-9,TRBJ1-4,CASSLGGFNEKLFF
TRBV2,TRBJ2-5,CASSEVASGSTQYF
TRBV11-1,TRBJ1-1,CASSTLRPRVADRGRNTEAFF
TRBV6-2/TRBV6-3,TRBJ2-7,CASSYSGRAREQYF
TRBV7-6,TRBJ2-3,CASSSNPTVSTDTQYF
TRBV5-1,TRBJ2-2,CASSLNRNTGELFF
TRBV15,TRBJ1-6,CATSRGEGWMSPLHF
TRBV7-3,TRBJ2-2,CASSLTPGNTGELFF
TRBV29-1,TRBJ2-5,CSVEDPGIVETQYF
TRBV7-2,TRBJ1-5,CASSLDGGGSNQPQHF
TRBV6-6,TRBJ1-1,CATLFGDGTEAFF
TRBV24-1,TRBJ2-2,CATSDLAGPAGELFF
TRBV11-2,TRBJ2-2,CASSFRGDGSGELFF
TRBV11-1,TRBJ2-7,CASSLVGDSPYEQYF
TRBV6-4,TRBJ1-1,CASSEAPNTEAFF
TRBV7-2,TRBJ2-3,CASTFMKGTGTDTQYF
TRBV20-1,TRBJ2-1,CSARRWGDYNEQFF